This T cell receptor (beta chain) is drawn from a study of blood T cell repertoires in COVID-19. Study overall: PBMCs, B-cell-depleted T cells, or T cells provided the cDNA or gDNA that made up the material.

The Seattle site enrolled patients during active infection and followed them longitudinally. CDR3 size: 16 residues. Unmatched junction bases numbered 7, after V lost 0 bases and J lost 4 bases. The V gene's germline CDR1 is SGDLS and CDR2 YYNGEE. The repertoire was sequenced with immunoSEQ multiplex PCR; TCRdb's copy has only in-frame clones and lacks some. Of some 260,000 clones listed, over 70% were seen once; the top ten hold 10%. The sample holds one count of this clone. This TCR derives from a woman in her sixties or seventies with COVID-19, enrolled during active disease. The chain has TRBV9 and TRBJ1-2; TRBD1 agrees at 9 bases. The sample taken for sequencing was peripheral blood. CDR3 nucleotides: TGTGCCAGCAGCGTAGGCGGACAGGGGAGGCTCTATGGCTACACCTTC. Translated, it gives CASSVGGQGRLYGYTF.